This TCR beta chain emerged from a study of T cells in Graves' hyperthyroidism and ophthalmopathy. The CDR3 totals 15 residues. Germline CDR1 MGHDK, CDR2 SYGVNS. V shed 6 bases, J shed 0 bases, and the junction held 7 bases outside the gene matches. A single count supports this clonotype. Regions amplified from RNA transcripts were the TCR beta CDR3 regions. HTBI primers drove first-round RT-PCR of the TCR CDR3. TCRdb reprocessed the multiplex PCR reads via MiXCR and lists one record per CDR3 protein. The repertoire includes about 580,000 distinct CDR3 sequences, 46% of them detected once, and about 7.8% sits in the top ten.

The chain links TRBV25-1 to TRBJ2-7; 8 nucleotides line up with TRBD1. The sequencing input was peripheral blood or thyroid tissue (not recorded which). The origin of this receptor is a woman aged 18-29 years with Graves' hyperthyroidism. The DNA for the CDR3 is TGTGCCAGCAGATCGACAGGGGATTACTCCTACGAGCAGTACTTC. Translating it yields CASRSTGDYSYEQYF.